Only one count was recorded for the clone carrying this TCR beta chain. There are 13 residues in the CDR3. Germline V gene data show CDR1 as SQVTM and CDR2 as ANQGSEA. After removal of 5 bases from V and 8 bases from J, the junction contained 7 bases not matched to a gene. Sequencing was performed with immunoSEQ multiplex PCR; in TCRdb, only in-frame clones are kept and a portion is missing. The table has fewer than 400,000 clones, approximately 91% seen once. This specimen belongs to a study of cytomegalovirus exposure and HLA in healthy donors. The genes are TRBV29-1 and TRBJ2-1; TRBD2 matches 9 bases. The TCR sequence derives from a man younger than 45 in good health and CMV-seronegative. The sequenced sample was PBMCs. CDR3 residues: CSVLGGLADEQFF. The CDR3 coding sequence is TGCAGCGTTTTGGGGGGACTAGCCGATGAGCAGTTCTTC.